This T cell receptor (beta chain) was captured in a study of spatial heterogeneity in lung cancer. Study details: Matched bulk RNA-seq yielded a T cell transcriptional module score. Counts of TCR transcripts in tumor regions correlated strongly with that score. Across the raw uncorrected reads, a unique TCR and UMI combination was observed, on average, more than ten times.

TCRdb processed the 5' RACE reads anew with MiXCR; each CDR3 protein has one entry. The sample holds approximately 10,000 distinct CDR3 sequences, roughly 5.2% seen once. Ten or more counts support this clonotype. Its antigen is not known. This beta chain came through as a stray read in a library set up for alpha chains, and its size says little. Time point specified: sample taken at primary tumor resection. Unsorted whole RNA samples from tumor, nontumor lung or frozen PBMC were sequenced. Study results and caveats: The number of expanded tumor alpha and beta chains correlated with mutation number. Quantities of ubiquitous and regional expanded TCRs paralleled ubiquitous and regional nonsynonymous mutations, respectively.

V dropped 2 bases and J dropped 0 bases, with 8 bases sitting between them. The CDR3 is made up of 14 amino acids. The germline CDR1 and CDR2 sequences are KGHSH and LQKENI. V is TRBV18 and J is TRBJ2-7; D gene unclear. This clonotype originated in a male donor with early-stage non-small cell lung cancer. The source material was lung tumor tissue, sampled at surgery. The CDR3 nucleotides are TGTGCCAGCTCACCATCCCTTGACTCCTACGAGCAGTACTTC. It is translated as CASSPSLDSYEQYF.